The 18 T cell receptor beta chains below all came from one sample that was sequenced in a study of cytomegalovirus exposure and HLA in healthy donors. PCR used 60 Vbeta primers and 13 Jbeta primers. Profiled with immunoSEQ multiplex PCR; TCRdb holds only in-frame clones, not every one. Of approximately 130,000 clones in the sample, about 81% were seen once. The specimen sequenced was PBMCs. These receptors were collected from a woman aged 40 to 50 in good health and CMV-seropositive.

This sequence joins TRBV10-2 and TRBJ1-2, with a possible D match to TRBD1 (5 bases). V lost 2 bases, J lost 8 bases, and 9 bases lay in between. The CDR3 length is 12 residues. Germline V lookup: CDR1 WSHSY, CDR2 SAAADI. The CDR3 here is CASSEPGRGYTF. The DNA for the CDR3 is TGCGCCAGCAGTGAGCCAGGGAGGGGCTACACCTTC.

This chain links TRBV4-2 with TRBJ1-1, with 8 bases identical to TRBD1. This CDR3 contains 15 residues. V lost 2 bases and J lost 2; bases outside the gene matches: 4. Germline CDR1 reads LGHNA; CDR2 reads YNFKEQ. The CDR3 DNA follows: TGTGCCAGCAGCCAAACCGGGACAGGCAACACTGAAGCTTTCTTT. Translation: CASSQTGTGNTEAFF.

This clone has only one observation. This CDR3 reads CASSPGTNQETQYF. The CDR3 coding sequence is TGTGCCAGCAGCCCCGGGACTAACCAAGAGACCCAGTACTTC. The chain employs TRBV11-3 and TRBJ2-5, with 7 bases aligning to TRBD2. The germline V gene encodes CDR1 SGHNT and CDR2 YENEEA. Trimming cost V 5 bases and J 0 bases; bases outside gene matches: 3. The CDR3 consists of 14 residues.

The V call is TRBV19, the J call TRBJ2-5; maybe TRBD1 (6 bases). Between the trimmed V and J ends, which lost 5 bases and 2 bases, there was a span of 15 bases. Germline V lookup: CDR1 LNHDA, CDR2 SQIVND (reference sequence). The CDR3 totals 15 residues. CDR3 region: CASSGPGVVQETQYF. CDR3 bases: TGTGCCAGTAGTGGACCAGGGGTCGTACAAGAGACCCAGTACTTC.

The chain links TRBV15 to TRBJ2-7, with unresolved D. V lost 1 base and J 3 bases, leaving 13 bases between the germline ends. CDR3 length: 15 amino acids. CDR1 LNHNV and CDR2 YYDKDF come from the germline V gene (reference sequence). CDR3 nucleotide sequence: TGTGCCACCAGCAGAGCACAGATTACAAACTACGAGCAGTACTTC. Translation: CATSRAQITNYEQYF.

The chain employs TRBV19 and TRBJ2-5, with TRBD1 identical over 10 bases. After removal of 4 bases from V and 5 bases from J, the junction contained 4 bases not matched to a gene. Germline CDR1 and CDR2: LNHDA and SQIVND (reference sequence). The CDR3 has 14 amino acids. The CDR3, as DNA: TGTGCCAGTAGTAGGGACAGGGGATCGGAGACCCAGTACTTC. This codes for CASSRDRGSETQYF.

The chain carries TRBV28 and TRBJ2-7; 8 bases map to TRBD2. This CDR3 has 15 amino acids. The trim removed 7 bases at V and 3 bases at J, leaving 11 bases unmatched. Germline V lookup: CDR1 MDHEN, CDR2 SYDVKM. The CDR3 spells CASTRREGAVYEQYF. The CDR3 DNA reads as TGTGCCAGCACTCGCCGGGAGGGCGCAGTCTACGAGCAGTACTTC.

The genes are TRBV6-5 and TRBJ2-1; 10 bases are shared with TRBD2. The germline gives CDR1 MNHEY, CDR2 SVGAGI. CDR3 length: 14 residues. J was trimmed by 12 bases and V by 2 bases; bases with no gene match: 7. The CDR3 loop is CASSYQLAGGPQFF. CDR3 in DNA: TGTGCCAGCAGTTACCAATTAGCGGGAGGCCCGCAGTTCTTC.

The V and J genes are TRBV19 and TRBJ2-7, with D possibly TRBD1 on 6 matching bases. The CDR3 sequence is 13 residues long. Per germline, CDR1 LNHDA and CDR2 SQIVND (reference sequence). The ends were cut back, 3 bases at V and 3 bases at J, with 9 bases in the middle. CDR3 coding DNA: TGTGCCAGTAGTATGGACAGAAACTACGAGCAGTACTTC. Amino acids: CASSMDRNYEQYF.

The J gene is TRBJ2-3, the V gene TRBV28; perhaps TRBD2 as D (6 bases). CDR1 and CDR2 from the germline V gene are MDHEN and SYDVKM. V gave up 1 base and J gave up 6 bases, with 11 bases separating them. This CDR3 is 14 amino acids long. For the CDR3, the DNA is TGTGCCAGCAGTTTATCAGGGACTTGGGATACGCAGTATTTT. This translates into CASSLSGTWDTQYF.

The genes are TRBV11-2 and TRBJ2-2; D not certain. Trimming took off 3 bases at V and 3 bases at J, with 11 bases between the two ends. The CDR3 extends over 15 amino acids. CDR1 and CDR2 from the germline V gene are SGHAT and FQNNGV. The DNA of the CDR3 is TGTGCCAGCAGCTTTTCACTACCCGACACCGGGGAGCTGTTTTTT. Protein: CASSFSLPDTGELFF. The complete variable domain, with remaining parts taken from reference TRBV11-2 and TRBJ2-2, reads EAGVAQSPRYKIIEKRQSVAFWCNPISGHATLYWYQQILGQGPKLLIQFQNNGVVDDSQLPKDRFSAERLKGVDSTLKIQPAKLEDSAVYLCASSFSLPDTGELFFGEGSRLTVL.

V and J are TRBV7-2 and TRBJ2-7; TRBD2 is a possible D gene (5 bases). The germline gives CDR1 SGHTA, CDR2 FQGNSA. V dropped 4 bases and J dropped 5 bases, with 12 bases sitting between them. The CDR3 sequence is 13 residues long. Written as DNA, the CDR3 is TGTGCCAGCAGCTCCCCCGGGGAGAACGAGCAGTACTTC. Its translation is CASSSPGENEQYF.

This clone has just one count. The chain links TRBV5-1 to TRBJ2-5, with TRBD1 matching 7 bases. J lost 5 bases, V lost 0 bases, and 7 bases had no gene match. CDR1 is SGHRS and CDR2 is YFSETQ in the germline V gene. CDR3 length: 15 amino acids. The CDR3 DNA reads as TGCGCCAGCAGCTTGGAAGGGACAGCACGGGAGACCCAGTACTTC. Its protein is CASSLEGTARETQYF. The variable domain in full, completed from reference TRBV5-1 and TRBJ2-5, reads KAGVTQTPRYLIKTRGQQVTLSCSPISGHRSVSWYQQTPGQGLQFLFEYFSETQRNKGNFPGRFSGRQFSNSRSEMNVSTLELGDSALYLCASSLEGTARETQYFGPGTRLLVL.

The chain links TRBV6-5 to TRBJ1-5; D perhaps matches TRBD1 (6 bases). V was shortened by 4 bases and J by 1 base, with 8 bases between the two germline ends. The CDR3 extends over 14 amino acids. Germline values: CDR1 MNHEY, CDR2 SVGAGI. The DNA of the CDR3 is TGTGCCAGCAGTTGGCAGGGGAGCAATCAGCCCCAGCATTTT. Translated: CASSWQGSNQPQHF.

The chain uses TRBV15 and TRBJ2-5; D unclear. CDR1 and CDR2 (germline): LNHNV, YYDKDF (reference sequence). V was clipped by 1 base and J by 3 bases, with 9 bases between them. This CDR3 has 14 amino acids. Written as DNA, the CDR3 is TGTGCCACCAGCAGAGGCGGTGGAGAAGAGACCCAGTACTTC. It is translated as CATSRGGGEETQYF.

This clone has only a few counts. The chain has TRBV2 and TRBJ2-7; 7 positions match TRBD2. From germline, CDR1 is SNHLY and CDR2 FYNNEI. After removal of 0 bases from V and 6 bases from J, the junction contained 5 bases not matched to a gene. This CDR3 comprises 14 residues. The CDR3 DNA is TGTGCCAGCAGTGAAGCGGGCGGGGGAGGCGAGCAGTACTTC. It encodes CASSEAGGGGEQYF.

The chain is built from TRBV30 and TRBJ1-2, with D hard to call. The CDR3 consists of 14 residues. CDR1 is GTSNPN and CDR2 is SVGIG in the germline V gene (reference sequence). V was shortened by 0 bases and J by 4 bases, with 12 bases between the two germline ends. The CDR3 DNA is TGTGCCTGGAGTGTGACGGAGGGCACCTATGGCTACACCTTC. Amino acids: CAWSVTEGTYGYTF.

The gene calls are TRBV2 and TRBJ2-5; 7 positions match TRBD2. Germline CDR1 reads SNHLY; CDR2 reads FYNNEI. The length of the CDR3 is 10 residues. Trimming removed 8 bases from V and 9 bases from J; junction bases left unmatched: 3. The CDR3 sequence is CASRREAQYF. The CDR3 region has the DNA TGTGCCAGCCGCCGGGAGGCCCAGTACTTC.